A selection of T cell receptor beta chains follows, all from one sample in a study of kidney transplant recipient with SARS-CoV-2 infection. TCRdb reprocessed the reads via MiXCR and lists one record per CDR3 protein. The sample has about 250,000 distinct CDR3 sequences; more than 25% are singletons. Sequenced here: a blood sample, sampled at baseline and between days 110 and 120 from a kidney transplant recipient. Receptors originate from a male patient in his 30s who had COVID-19 and was a kidney transplant recipient. The graft donor may be the source of some T cells. Each CDR3 is given with its conserved first and last residue. Fields, in order: clone size, V gene, D gene, J gene, CDR3 protein, CDR3 DNA. D genes are given only for firm matches. Size is omitted from some rows. Given values are once, few, many or a class for expanded clones.

>NA|TRBV7-9|NA|TRBJ2-7
CASSYDSHEQYF
TGTGCCAGCAGCTATGATTCCCACGAGCAGTACTTC
>NA|TRBV12-3/TRBV12-4|NA|TRBJ2-1
CASSLLSLNNEQFF
TGTGCCAGCAGTTTGTTATCTCTAAACAATGAGCAGTTCTTC
>many|TRBV7-5|NA|TRBJ1-2
CISVPEDRGEVGKTYGYTF
NA
>many|TRBV12-3/TRBV12-4|NA|TRBJ1-2
CASSEVVSFRKTYGYTF
TGTGCCAGCAGTGAAGTAGTCAGCTTCCGAAAGACCTATGGCTACACCTTC
>many|TRBV19|TRBD2|TRBJ2-1
CASSVRWEGRDEQFF
TGTGCCAGTAGCGTAAGGTGGGAGGGCCGGGATGAGCAGTTCTTC
>many|TRBV5-1|NA|TRBJ1-2
CASRNLSVRKTYGYTF
TGCGCCAGCAGAAACCTATCGGTTCGAAAGACCTATGGCTACACCTTC
>many|TRBV7-9|NA|TRBJ1-4
CASSLAVGGAGNEKLFF
TGTGCCAGCAGCTTAGCGGTGGGGGGCGCCGGTAATGAAAAACTGTTTTTT
>many|TRBV7-4|NA|TRBJ1-2
CASSTSHSARKTYGYTF
TGTGCCAGCAGCACTAGTCATTCAGCTCGAAAGACCTATGGCTACACCTTC
>many|TRBV6-2/TRBV6-3|NA|TRBJ1-5
CASSRTEHQPQHF
TGTGCCAGCAGTAGGACAGAGCATCAGCCCCAGCATTTT
>many|TRBV9|NA|TRBJ2-7
CASSEQASSYEQYF
TGTGCCAGCAGCGAACAGGCGAGCTCCTACGAGCAGTACTTC
>NA|TRBV9|NA|TRBJ1-2
CASVTPYSRKTYGYTF
TGTGCCAGCGTGACTCCGTACTCAAGAAAGACCTATGGCTACACCTTC
>many|TRBV29-1|NA|TRBJ1-1
CSVVVGFSNTEAFF
TGCAGCGTTGTCGTTGGGTTCTCGAACACTGAAGCTTTCTTT
>few|TRBV10-1|NA|TRBJ1-2
CASSVYARSRKTYGYTF
TGCGCCAGCAGTGTCTATGCAAGATCGCGAAAGACCTATGGCTACACCTTC
>many|TRBV23-1|NA|TRBJ1-2
CASSYTLLRRKTYGYTF
TGCGCCAGCAGTTATACGCTGCTACGCAGAAAGACCTATGGCTACACCTTC
>many|TRBV6-5|TRBD1|TRBJ1-4
CASSNDRGRVEKLFF
TGTGCCAGCAGTAACGACAGGGGGCGCGTTGAAAAACTGTTTTTT
>many|TRBV7-8|NA|TRBJ1-2
CASSRGRFTRKTYGYTF
TGTGCCAGCAGCCGAGGTAGGTTTACCCGAAAGACCTATGGCTACACCTTC
>many|TRBV7-9|NA|TRBJ1-2
CASSSDPYHGKTYGYTF
TGTGCCAGCAGCAGCGACCCATACCATGGAAAGACCTATGGCTACACCTTC
>many|TRBV14|NA|TRBJ2-7
CASSPTQRRYEQYF
TGTGCCAGCAGCCCCACCCAAAGGCGCTACGAGCAGTACTTC
>many|TRBV6-5|TRBD2|TRBJ2-1
CASSYSPASGRFWYEQFF
TGTGCCAGCAGTTACTCACCCGCCAGCGGGAGGTTTTGGTATGAGCAGTTCTTC
>many|TRBV20-1|TRBD2|TRBJ2-7
CSARGLAGVYEQYF
TGCAGTGCTAGAGGGCTAGCGGGGGTCTACGAGCAGTACTTC
>NA|TRBV7-9|TRBD1|TRBJ2-3
CASSPGQQAFTDTQYF
TGTGCCAGCAGCCCGGGACAGCAAGCCTTCACAGATACGCAGTATTTT
>many|TRBV10-1|TRBD2|TRBJ2-7
CASSPGLAGSHEQYF
TGCGCCAGCAGTCCGGGACTAGCGGGATCGCACGAGCAGTACTTC
>many|TRBV6-5|NA|TRBJ2-7
CASRLAIGLYEQYF
TGTGCCAGCAGACTAGCTATAGGCCTCTACGAGCAGTACTTC
>many|TRBV7-6|NA|TRBJ1-2
CASSKAGESRKTYGYTF
TGTGCCAGCAGCAAGGCCGGTGAATCTCGAAAGACCTATGGCTACACCTTC
>many|TRBV6-1|TRBD1|TRBJ1-3
CASSERQTGEGNTIYF
TGTGCCAGCAGTGAAAGGCAGACAGGGGAAGGAAACACCATATATTTT
>many|TRBV12-5|NA|TRBJ1-2
CASGCNSLQGKTYGYTF
TGTGCTAGTGGTTGCAATTCTTTGCAGGGAAAGACCTATGGCTACACCTTC
>many|TRBV3-1|NA|TRBJ1-1
CASSDRIPISIRTEAFF
TGTGCCAGCAGCGACCGCATTCCCATTTCAATTCGCACTGAAGCTTTCTTT
>NA|TRBV4-3|NA|TRBJ2-6
CASSQVFTQSGANVLTF
TGCGCCAGCAGCCAAGTCTTTACCCAGTCTGGGGCCAACGTCCTGACTTTC
>many|TRBV6-4|TRBD2|TRBJ2-1
CASSDGTSGNEQFF
TGTGCCAGCAGTGACGGGACTAGCGGGAATGAGCAGTTCTTC
>many|TRBV28|TRBD1|TRBJ1-2
CASTLQGAGYGYTF
TGTGCCAGCACCCTACAGGGGGCGGGCTATGGCTACACCTTC
>many|TRBV6-5|NA|TRBJ1-2
CASSLIRECRKTYGYTF
TGTGCCAGCAGTCTTATTAGGGAATGTAGAAAGACCTATGGCTACACCTTC
>NA|TRBV4-1|NA|TRBJ1-1
CASSQARRAEAFF
TGCGCCAGCAGCCAAGCCCGGCGCGCTGAAGCTTTCTTT
>many|TRBV12-3/TRBV12-4|NA|TRBJ1-5
CASSHQGNNQPQHF
TGTGCCAGCAGTCATCAGGGAAACAATCAGCCCCAGCATTTT
>many|TRBV10-3|TRBD1|TRBJ1-1
CAIHGTGDTEAFF
TGTGCCATCCATGGGACAGGCGACACTGAAGCTTTCTTT
>many|TRBV13|NA|TRBJ1-6
CASSSLTMRALHF
TGTGCCAGCAGCTCCCTTACGATGAGGGCCCTCCACTTT
>many|TRBV7-9|NA|TRBJ2-3
CASSQPAVATDTQYF
TGTGCCAGCAGCCAACCCGCTGTGGCCACAGATACGCAGTATTTT
>many|TRBV28|TRBD1|TRBJ1-2
CASSLSGGARLGYTF
TGTGCCAGCAGTTTATCAGGGGGCGCGAGGTTGGGCTACACCTTC
>many|TRBV28|NA|TRBJ2-7
CASSLPTTSYEQYF
TGTGCCAGCAGTTTACCGACGACTTCCTACGAGCAGTACTTC
>few|TRBV11-3|NA|TRBJ2-5
CASSLGQTGQETQYF
TGTGCCAGCAGCTTAGGTCAGACAGGACAAGAGACCCAGTACTTC
>many|TRBV5-8|TRBD1|TRBJ1-4
CASSLLGQGPPNEKLFF
TGTGCCAGCAGCTTGCTGGGACAGGGCCCGCCTAATGAAAAACTGTTTTTT
>NA|TRBV29-1|NA|TRBJ2-1
CSATGTEEQFF
TGCAGCGCCACCGGGACGGAAGAGCAGTTCTTC
>few|TRBV12-3/TRBV12-4|TRBD2|TRBJ2-3
CASSLMPAGLALDTQYF
TGTGCCAGCAGTTTAATGCCCGCGGGACTAGCGTTAGATACGCAGTATTTT
>many|TRBV4-2|NA|TRBJ2-1
CASSQEARAIYNEQFF
TGTGCCAGCAGCCAAGAGGCAAGGGCGATTTACAATGAGCAGTTCTTC
>many|TRBV12-3/TRBV12-4|NA|TRBJ1-2
CASSHQFSFRKTYGYTF
TGTGCCAGCAGTCACCAGTTCAGCTTCCGAAAGACCTATGGCTACACCTTC
>many|TRBV5-1|NA|TRBJ1-5
CASSLGRDDQPQHF
TGCGCCAGCAGCTTGGGCAGGGACGATCAGCCCCAGCATTTT
>many|TRBV7-1|NA|TRBJ1-2
CASSGQYHEGKTYGYTF
TGTGCCAGCAGCGGACAGTATCACGAGGGAAAGACCTATGGCTACACCTTC
>many|TRBV7-9|NA|TRBJ2-1
CASSLAIYNEQFF
TGTGCCAGCAGCTTAGCTATCTACAATGAGCAGTTCTTC